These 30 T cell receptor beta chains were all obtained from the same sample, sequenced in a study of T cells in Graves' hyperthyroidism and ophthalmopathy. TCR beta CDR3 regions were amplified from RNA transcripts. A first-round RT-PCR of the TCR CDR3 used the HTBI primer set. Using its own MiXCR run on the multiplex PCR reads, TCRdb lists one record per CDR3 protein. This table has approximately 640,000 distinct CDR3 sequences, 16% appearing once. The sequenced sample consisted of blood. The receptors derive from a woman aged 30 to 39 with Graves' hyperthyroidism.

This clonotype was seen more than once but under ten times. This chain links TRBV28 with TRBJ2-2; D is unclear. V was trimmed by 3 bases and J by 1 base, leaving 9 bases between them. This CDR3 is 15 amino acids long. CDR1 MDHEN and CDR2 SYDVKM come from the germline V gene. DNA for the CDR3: TGTGCCAGCAGTTTGTTTGCCAGGAACACCGGGGAGCTGTTTTTT. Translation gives CASSLFARNTGELFF.

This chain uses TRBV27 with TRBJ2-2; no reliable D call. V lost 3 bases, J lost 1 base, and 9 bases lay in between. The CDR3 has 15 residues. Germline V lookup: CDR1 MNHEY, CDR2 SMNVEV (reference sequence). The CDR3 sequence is CASSFEGWNTGELFF. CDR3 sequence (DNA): TGTGCCAGCAGTTTTGAAGGGTGGAACACCGGGGAGCTGTTTTTT.

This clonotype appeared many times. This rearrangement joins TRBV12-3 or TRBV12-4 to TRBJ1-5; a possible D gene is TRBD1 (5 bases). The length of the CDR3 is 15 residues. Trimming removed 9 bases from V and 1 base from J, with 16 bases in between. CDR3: CASQVRGASNQPQHF. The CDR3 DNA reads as TGTGCCAGTCAAGTGCGGGGCGCGAGCAATCAGCCCCAGCATTTT.

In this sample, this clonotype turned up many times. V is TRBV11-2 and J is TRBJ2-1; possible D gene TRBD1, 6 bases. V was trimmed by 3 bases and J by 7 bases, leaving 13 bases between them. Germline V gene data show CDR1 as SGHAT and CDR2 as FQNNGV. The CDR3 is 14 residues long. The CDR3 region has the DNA TGTGCCAGCAGCTTGCACAGGGTTGGAAATGAGCAGTTCTTC. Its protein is CASSLHRVGNEQFF.

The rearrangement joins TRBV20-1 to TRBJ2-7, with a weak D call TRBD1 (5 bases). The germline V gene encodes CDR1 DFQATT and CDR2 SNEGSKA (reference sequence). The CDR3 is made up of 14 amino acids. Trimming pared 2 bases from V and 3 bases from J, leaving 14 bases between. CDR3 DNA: TGCAGTGCTAGACCAGACAGCGACTTCTACGAGCAGTACTTC. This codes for CSARPDSDFYEQYF.

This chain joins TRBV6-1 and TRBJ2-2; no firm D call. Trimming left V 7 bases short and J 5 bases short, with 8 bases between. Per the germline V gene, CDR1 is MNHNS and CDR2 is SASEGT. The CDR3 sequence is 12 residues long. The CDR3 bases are TGTGCCAGCATAGGGCAAACCGGGGAGCTGTTTTTT. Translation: CASIGQTGELFF.

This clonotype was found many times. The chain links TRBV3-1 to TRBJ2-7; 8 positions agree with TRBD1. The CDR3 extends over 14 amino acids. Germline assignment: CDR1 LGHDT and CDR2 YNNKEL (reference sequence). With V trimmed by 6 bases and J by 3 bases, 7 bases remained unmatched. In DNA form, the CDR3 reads TGTGCCAGCAGTCCCGGACAGGGATTCTACGAGCAGTACTTC. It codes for CASSPGQGFYEQYF.

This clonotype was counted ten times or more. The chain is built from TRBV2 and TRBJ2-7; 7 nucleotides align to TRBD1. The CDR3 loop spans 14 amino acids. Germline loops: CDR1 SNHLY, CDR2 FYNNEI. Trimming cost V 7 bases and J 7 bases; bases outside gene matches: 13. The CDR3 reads CASTLDRAGSEQYF. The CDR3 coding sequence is TGTGCCAGCACCCTAGACAGGGCGGGTAGTGAGCAGTACTTC.

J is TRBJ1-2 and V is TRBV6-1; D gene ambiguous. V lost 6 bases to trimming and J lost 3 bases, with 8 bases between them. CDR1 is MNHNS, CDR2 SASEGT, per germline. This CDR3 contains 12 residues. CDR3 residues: CASRAMDYGYTF. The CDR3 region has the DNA TGTGCCAGCAGGGCTATGGACTATGGCTACACCTTC.

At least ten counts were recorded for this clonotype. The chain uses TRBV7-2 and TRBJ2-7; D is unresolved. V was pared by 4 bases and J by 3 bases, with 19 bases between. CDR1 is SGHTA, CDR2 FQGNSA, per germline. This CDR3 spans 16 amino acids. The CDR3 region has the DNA TGTGCCAGCAGCTCCGAGGTAGCAATCCCCCTCTACGAGCAGTACTTC. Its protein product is CASSSEVAIPLYEQYF. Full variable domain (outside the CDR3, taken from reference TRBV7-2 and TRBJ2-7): GAGVSQSPSNKVTEKGKDVELRCDPISGHTALYWYRQSLGQGLEFLIYFQGNSAPDKSGLPSDRFSAERTGGSVSTLTIQRTQQEDSAVYLCASSSEVAIPLYEQYFGPGTRLTVT.

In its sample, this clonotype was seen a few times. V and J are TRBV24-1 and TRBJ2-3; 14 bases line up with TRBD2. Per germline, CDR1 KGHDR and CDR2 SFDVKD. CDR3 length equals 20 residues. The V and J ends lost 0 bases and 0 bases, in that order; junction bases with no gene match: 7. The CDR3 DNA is TGTGCCACCAGTGATTTGGCCCCGGGACTAGCGGGAGTGAGCACAGATACGCAGTATTTT. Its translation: CATSDLAPGLAGVSTDTQYF.

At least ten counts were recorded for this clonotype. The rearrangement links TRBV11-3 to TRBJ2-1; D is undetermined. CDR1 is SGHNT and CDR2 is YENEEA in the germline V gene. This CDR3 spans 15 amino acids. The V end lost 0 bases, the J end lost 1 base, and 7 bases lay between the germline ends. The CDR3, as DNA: TGTGCCAGCAGCTTAGATCTGCAGTCCTACAATGAGCAGTTCTTC. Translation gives CASSLDLQSYNEQFF.

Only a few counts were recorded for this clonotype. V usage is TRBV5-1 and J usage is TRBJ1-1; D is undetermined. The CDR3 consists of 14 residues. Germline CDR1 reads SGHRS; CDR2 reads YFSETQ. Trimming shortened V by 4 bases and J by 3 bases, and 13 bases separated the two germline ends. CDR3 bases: TGCGCCAGCAGCGGCACCTTATTGGACACTGAAGCTTTCTTT. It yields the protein CASSGTLLDTEAFF.

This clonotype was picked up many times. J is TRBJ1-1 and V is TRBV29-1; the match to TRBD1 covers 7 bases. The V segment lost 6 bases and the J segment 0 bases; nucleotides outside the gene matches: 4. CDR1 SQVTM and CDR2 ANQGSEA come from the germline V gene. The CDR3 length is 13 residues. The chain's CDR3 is CSVGQHMNTEAFF. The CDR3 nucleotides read TGCAGCGTGGGACAGCACATGAACACTGAAGCTTTCTTT.

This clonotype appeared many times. CDR3 in amino acids: CASSLSGSNSNQPQHF. In DNA form, the CDR3 reads TGTGCCAGCAGCTTATCGGGCAGTAATAGCAATCAGCCCCAGCATTTT. V gene TRBV11-2 combines with J gene TRBJ1-5, with unresolved D. Germline V gene data show CDR1 as SGHAT and CDR2 as FQNNGV. This CDR3 contains 16 residues. V was trimmed by 2 bases and J by 0 bases, leaving 11 bases between them.

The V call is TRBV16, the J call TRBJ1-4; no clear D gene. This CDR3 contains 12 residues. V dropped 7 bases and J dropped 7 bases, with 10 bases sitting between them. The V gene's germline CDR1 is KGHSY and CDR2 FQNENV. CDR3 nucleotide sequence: TGTGCCAGCACCTGGTCCACTGAAAAACTGTTTTTT. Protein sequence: CASTWSTEKLFF.

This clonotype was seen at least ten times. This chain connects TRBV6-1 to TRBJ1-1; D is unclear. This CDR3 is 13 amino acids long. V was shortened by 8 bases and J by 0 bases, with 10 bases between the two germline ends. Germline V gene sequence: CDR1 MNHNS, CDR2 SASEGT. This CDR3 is CASGGMVNTEAFF. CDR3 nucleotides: TGTGCCAGCGGTGGGATGGTGAACACTGAAGCTTTCTTT.

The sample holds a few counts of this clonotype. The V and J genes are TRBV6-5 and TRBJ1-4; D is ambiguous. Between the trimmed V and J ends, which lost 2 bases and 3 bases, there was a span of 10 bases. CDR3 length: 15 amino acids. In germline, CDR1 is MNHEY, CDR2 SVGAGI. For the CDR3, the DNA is TGTGCCAGCAGTTACAAAGGACGAGCTAATGAAAAACTGTTTTTT. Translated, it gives CASSYKGRANEKLFF.

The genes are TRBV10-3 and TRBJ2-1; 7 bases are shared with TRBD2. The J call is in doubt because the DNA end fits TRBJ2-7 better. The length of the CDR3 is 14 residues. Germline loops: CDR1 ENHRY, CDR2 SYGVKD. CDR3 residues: CAISDSSGDNEQYF. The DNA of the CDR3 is TGTGCCATCAGTGATTCTAGCGGAGACAATGAGCAGTACTTC.

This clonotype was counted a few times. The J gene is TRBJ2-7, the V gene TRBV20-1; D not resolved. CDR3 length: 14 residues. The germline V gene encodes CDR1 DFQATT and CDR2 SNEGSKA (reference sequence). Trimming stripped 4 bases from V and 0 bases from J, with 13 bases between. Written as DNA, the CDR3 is TGCAGTGCTATTAAAGACCTCCTCTCCTACGAGCAGTACTTC. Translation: CSAIKDLLSYEQYF.

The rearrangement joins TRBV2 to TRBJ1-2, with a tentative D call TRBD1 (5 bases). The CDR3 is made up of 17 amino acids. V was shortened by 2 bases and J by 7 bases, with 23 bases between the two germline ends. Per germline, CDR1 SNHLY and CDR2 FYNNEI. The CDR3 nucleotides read TGTGCCAGCAGTGAATTTCTCCCCGACAGTTTCTCTCGTGGCTACACCTTC. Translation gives CASSEFLPDSFSRGYTF.

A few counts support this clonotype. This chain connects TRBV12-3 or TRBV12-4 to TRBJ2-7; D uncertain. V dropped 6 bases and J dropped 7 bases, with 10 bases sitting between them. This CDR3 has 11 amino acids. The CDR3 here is CASSPEEEQYF. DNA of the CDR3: TGTGCCAGCAGCCCCGAAGAGGAGCAGTACTTC.

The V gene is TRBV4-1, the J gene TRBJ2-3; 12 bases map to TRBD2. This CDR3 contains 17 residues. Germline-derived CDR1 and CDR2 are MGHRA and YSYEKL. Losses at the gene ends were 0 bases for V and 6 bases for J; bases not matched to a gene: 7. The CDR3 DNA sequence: TGCGCCAGCAGCCAAGATGAGACTAGCGGGAGAGGGGATACGCAGTATTTT. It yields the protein CASSQDETSGRGDTQYF.

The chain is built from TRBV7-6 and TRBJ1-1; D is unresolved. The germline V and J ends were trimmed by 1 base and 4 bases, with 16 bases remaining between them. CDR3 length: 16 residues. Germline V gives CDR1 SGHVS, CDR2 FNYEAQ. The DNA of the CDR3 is TGTGCCAGCAGCTTAGGAGGTCGGACGGGCCCCACTGAAGCTTTCTTT. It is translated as CASSLGGRTGPTEAFF.

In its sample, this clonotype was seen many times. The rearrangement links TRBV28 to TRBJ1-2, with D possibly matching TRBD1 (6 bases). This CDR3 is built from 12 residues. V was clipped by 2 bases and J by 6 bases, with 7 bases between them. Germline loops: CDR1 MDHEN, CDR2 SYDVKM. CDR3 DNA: TGTGCCAGCAGTTTAGGGGGCGATGGCTACACCTTC. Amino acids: CASSLGGDGYTF.

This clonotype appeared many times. CDR3 coding DNA: TGTGCCAGCAGCTTAATTGGGACTAGCGGCACAGATACGCAGTATTTT. As protein: CASSLIGTSGTDTQYF. The chain has TRBV7-2 and TRBJ2-3; 10 bases are a match to TRBD2. Germline assignment: CDR1 SGHTA and CDR2 FQGNSA. The V and J ends lost 2 bases and 1 base, in that order; junction bases with no gene match: 3. The CDR3 loop spans 16 amino acids.

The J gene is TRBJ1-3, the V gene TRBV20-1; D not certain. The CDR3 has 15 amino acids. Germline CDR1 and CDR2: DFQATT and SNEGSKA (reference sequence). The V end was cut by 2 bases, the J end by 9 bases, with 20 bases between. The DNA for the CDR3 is TGCAGTGCTAGATCAGCACCGGTGAAGGGTGGCACCATATATTTT. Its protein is CSARSAPVKGGTIYF.

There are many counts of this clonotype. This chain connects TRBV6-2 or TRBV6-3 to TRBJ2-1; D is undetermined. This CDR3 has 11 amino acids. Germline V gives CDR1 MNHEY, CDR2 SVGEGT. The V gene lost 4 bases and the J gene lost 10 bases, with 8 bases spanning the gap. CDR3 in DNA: TGTGCCAGCAGTTTTTTGGAGGAGCAGTTCTTC. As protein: CASSFLEEQFF.

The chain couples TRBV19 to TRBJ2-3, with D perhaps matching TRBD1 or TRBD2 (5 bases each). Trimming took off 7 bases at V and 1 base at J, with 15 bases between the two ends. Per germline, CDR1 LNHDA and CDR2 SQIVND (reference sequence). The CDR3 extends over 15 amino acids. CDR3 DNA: TGTGCCAGTATTGGGGGTGGTAGCGGCACAGATACGCAGTATTTT. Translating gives CASIGGGSGTDTQYF.

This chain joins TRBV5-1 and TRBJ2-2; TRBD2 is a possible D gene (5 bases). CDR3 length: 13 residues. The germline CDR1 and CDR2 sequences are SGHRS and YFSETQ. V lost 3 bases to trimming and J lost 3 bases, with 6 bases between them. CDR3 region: CASSSDYTGELFF. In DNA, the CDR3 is TGCGCCAGCAGCTCGGACTACACCGGGGAGCTGTTTTTT.